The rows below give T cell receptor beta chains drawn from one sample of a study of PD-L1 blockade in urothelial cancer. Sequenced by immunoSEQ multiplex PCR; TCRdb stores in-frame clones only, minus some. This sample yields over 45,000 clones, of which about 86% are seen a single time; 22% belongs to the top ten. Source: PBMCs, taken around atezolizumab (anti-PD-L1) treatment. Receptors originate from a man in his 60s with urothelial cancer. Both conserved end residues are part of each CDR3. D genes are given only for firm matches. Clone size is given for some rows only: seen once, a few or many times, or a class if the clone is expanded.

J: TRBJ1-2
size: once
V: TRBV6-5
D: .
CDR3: CASSYSRAYYGYTF
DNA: TGTGCCAGCAGTTACTCGCGGGCCTACTATGGCTACACCTTC

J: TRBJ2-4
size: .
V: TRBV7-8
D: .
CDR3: CASSAGTPNNIQYF
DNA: TGTGCCAGCAGCGCCGGGACACCCAATAACATTCAGTACTTC

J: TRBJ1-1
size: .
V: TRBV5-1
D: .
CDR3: CASSLSLGQANTEAFF
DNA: TGCGCCAGCAGCTTGTCTCTGGGGCAAGCGAACACTGAAGCTTTCTTT

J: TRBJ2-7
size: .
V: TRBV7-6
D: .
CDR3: CASSLGESYYEQYF
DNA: TGTGCCAGCAGCTTAGGAGAGTCCTACTACGAGCAGTACTTC

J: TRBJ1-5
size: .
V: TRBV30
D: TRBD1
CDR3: CAWSVTTGGGNQPQHF
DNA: TGTGCCTGGAGTGTAACCACAGGGGGCGGCAATCAGCCCCAGCATTTT

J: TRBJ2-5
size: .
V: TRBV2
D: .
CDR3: CASSEARGSQETQYF
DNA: TGTGCCAGCAGTGAAGCTCGGGGATCACAAGAGACCCAGTACTTC

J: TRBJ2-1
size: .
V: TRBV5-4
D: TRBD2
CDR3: CASSLAGGNEQFF
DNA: TGTGCCAGCAGCTTGGCCGGGGGGAATGAGCAGTTCTTC

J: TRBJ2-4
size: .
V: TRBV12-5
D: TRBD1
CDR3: CASGKDRNNIQYF
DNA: TGTGCTAGTGGAAAGGACAGGAACAACATTCAGTACTTC

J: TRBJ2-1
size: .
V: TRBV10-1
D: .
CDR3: CASSELRANNEQFF
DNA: TGCGCCAGCAGTGAGCTGCGGGCCAACAATGAGCAGTTCTTC

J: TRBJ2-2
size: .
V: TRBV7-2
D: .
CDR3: CASSLDGGRELFF
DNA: TGTGCCAGCAGCTTAGACGGGGGTAGGGAGCTGTTTTTT

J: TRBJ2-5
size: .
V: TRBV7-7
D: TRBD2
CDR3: CASSASGGAETQYF
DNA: TGTGCTAGCAGCGCTAGCGGGGGGGCTGAGACCCAGTACTTC